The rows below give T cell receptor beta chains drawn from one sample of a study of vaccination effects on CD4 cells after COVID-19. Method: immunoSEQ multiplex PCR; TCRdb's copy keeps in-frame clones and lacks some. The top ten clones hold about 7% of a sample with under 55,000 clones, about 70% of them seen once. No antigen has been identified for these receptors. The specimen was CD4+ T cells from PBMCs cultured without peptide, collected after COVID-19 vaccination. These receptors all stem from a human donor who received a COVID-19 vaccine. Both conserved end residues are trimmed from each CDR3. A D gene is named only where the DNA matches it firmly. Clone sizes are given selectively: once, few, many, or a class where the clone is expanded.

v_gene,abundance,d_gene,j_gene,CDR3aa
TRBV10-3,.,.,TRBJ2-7,AISAAGEPLQY
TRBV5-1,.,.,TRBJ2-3,ASTQAGEVTDTQY
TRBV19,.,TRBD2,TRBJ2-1,ASRGREGYNEQF
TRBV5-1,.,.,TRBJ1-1,ASSGGRGRNTEAF
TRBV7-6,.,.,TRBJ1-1,ASSAGRTIMNTEAF
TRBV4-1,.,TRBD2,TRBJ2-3,ASSRSSGGERDTQY
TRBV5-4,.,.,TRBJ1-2,ASSLVLQGNYGYT
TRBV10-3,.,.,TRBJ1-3,AIRDSGNTIY
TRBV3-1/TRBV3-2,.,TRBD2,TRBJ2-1,ASSKRTSGNNEQF
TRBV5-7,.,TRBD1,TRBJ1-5,ASSFGGQVGPINQPQH
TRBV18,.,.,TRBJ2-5,ASSPAGQETQY
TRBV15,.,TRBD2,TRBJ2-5,ATSRSPRGGQETQY
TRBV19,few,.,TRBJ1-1,ASSLPTVNTEAF
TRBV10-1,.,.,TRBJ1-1,ASSESAGRTEAF
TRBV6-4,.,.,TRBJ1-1,ASKGTEAF
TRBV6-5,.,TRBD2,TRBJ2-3,ASGAGAQIPKY
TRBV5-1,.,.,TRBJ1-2,ASSFSRDIGGYT
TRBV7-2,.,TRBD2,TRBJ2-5,ASSLEAGGMETQY
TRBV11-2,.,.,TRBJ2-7,ASSQGLESYEQY
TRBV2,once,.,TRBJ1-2,ASSPGITNYGYT
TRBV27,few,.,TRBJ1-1,ASSYRDRTEAF
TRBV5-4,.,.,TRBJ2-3,ASSLPLATTDTQY
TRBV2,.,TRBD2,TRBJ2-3,ASSKRLAGSTDTQY
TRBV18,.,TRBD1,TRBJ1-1,ASSPWTGVSTEAF
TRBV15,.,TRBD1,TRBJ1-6,ATSKGQGNSPLH
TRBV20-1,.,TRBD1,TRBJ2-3,SASSLSRDRGTDTQY
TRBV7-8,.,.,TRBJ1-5,ASSLLVYYSNQPQH
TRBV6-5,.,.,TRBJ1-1,ASSYSKTGNFEAF
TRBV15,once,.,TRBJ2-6,ATSLDSSGANVLT
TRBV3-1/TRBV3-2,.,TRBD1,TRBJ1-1,ASSRDRGLPEAF
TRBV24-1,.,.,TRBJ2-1,ATSEPRGTGSHNEQF
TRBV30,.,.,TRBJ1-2,AWSGGTYGYT
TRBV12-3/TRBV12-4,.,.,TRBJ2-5,ASSLASQETQY
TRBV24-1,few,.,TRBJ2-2,ATSMRTGELF
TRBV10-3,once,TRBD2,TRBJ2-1,AIKTSGAEQF
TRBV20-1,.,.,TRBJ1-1,SASQTANTEAF
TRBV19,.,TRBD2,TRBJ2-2,ASSTQFGRAGELF
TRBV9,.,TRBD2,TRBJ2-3,ASSVGTSGKRMTQY
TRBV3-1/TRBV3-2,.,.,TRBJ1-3,ASSPSPGTSLSGNTIY
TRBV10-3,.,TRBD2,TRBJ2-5,AISVSSGEGETQY
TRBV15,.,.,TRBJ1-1,ATSRDVGPNRDTEAF